These T cell receptor beta chains were read from a single sample in a study of blood T cells in healthy people across ages. TCRdb reprocessed the 5' RACE reads with MiXCR, giving one entry per CDR3 protein. The repertoire has 1.5 million to 2 million distinct CDR3 sequences, around half of them found once; the top ten carry approximately 2.1%. Sequencing was done on a sample of blood. These receptors were obtained from a woman aged 35 to 49 in good health. The conserved cysteine and the conserved F or W are not part of the CDR3 here. The order of the fields is D gene, J gene, V gene, CDR3 protein. The D gene is left open where the match is weak.

TRBD1 TRBJ2-5 TRBV29-1 SVEDLAGGETQY
NA TRBJ2-3 TRBV28 AGERAKDTQY
TRBD1 TRBJ2-7 TRBV10-3 AISTGQSSYEQY
NA TRBJ1-2 TRBV7-9 ASRPAGDLNYGYT
TRBD1 TRBJ2-1 TRBV5-1 ASSLASGQGGNEQF
NA TRBJ2-7 TRBV7-9 ASIMIGRPTYEQY
NA TRBJ1-5 TRBV7-2 ASSPRGETQH
TRBD1 TRBJ1-5 TRBV7-9 ASSPQGADNQPQH
NA TRBJ1-1 TRBV7-9 ASSSGTLLIGGTEAF
TRBD1 TRBJ2-1 TRBV20-1 SAYRGNEQF
TRBD1 TRBJ2-7 TRBV7-9 ASSLEWGTGFFYEQY
NA TRBJ2-5 TRBV6-1 ASSEAKGGVETQY
NA TRBJ1-4 TRBV28 ASNSGTFNEKLF
NA NA TRBV20-1 SARMASETQY
TRBD1 TRBJ1-2 TRBV6-5 ASSHQDRAGGYT
NA TRBJ1-6 TRBV27 ASKLREYNSPLH
NA TRBJ2-7 TRBV29-1 SVENGYEQY
NA TRBJ2-7 TRBV20-1 SARDQGRALVIREQY
TRBD1 TRBJ2-7 TRBV6-2/TRBV6-3 ASSLTGQGVGQY
NA TRBJ2-3 TRBV29-1 SVESDSTDTQY
NA TRBJ1-4 TRBV6-6 ASKNLEKLF
TRBD1 TRBJ1-6 TRBV20-1 SAPSTGSSYNSPLH
TRBD2 TRBJ2-5 TRBV29-1 SVERTSGGERYQETQY
NA TRBJ2-2 TRBV10-1 ASRAVHTGELF
NA NA TRBV29-1 SVHLLGGYEQY
NA TRBJ2-3 TRBV5-1 ASSLTKPDTQY
TRBD1 TRBJ2-1 TRBV7-9 ASSLDRGLDEQF
NA TRBJ2-7 TRBV21-1 ASSKGGPGGNPIEQY
NA TRBJ2-7 TRBV20-1 SALGQRILYEQY
NA TRBJ2-5 TRBV11-2 ASSLILDRLETQY
NA TRBJ2-5 TRBV28 ASTDVVAVQETQY
TRBD1 TRBJ1-1 TRBV6-5 ASSAQGDTEAF
NA TRBJ2-3 TRBV20-1 SARDTATDTQY
TRBD1 TRBJ2-1 TRBV20-1 SARDSLSGQGSNEQF
NA TRBJ2-3 TRBV27 ASSLLGKTDTQY
TRBD1 TRBJ1-6 TRBV6-5 ASRPPGTDNSPLH
NA TRBJ2-6 TRBV7-2 ASSLFQGLKSGANVLT
TRBD1 TRBJ1-6 TRBV12-3/TRBV12-4 ASSNGQVEQSPLH
TRBD2 TRBJ2-7 TRBV6-2/TRBV6-3 ASSYSNRPGGQY
NA TRBJ2-1 TRBV27 ASGGDRTYNEQF
TRBD2 TRBJ2-7 TRBV20-1 SAYSGGPTYEQY
TRBD1 TRBJ2-5 TRBV5-1 ASSMGRGQETQY
NA TRBJ2-1 TRBV18 ASSLLTGGSGDEQF
NA TRBJ2-3 TRBV10-2 ASSEDRKTDTQY
NA NA TRBV28 ASSFLAQGNEQY
TRBD2 TRBJ2-1 TRBV6-2/TRBV6-3 ASSYRARLAGGLDEQF
NA NA TRBV10-1 ASRQPEVAGETQF
NA TRBJ1-5 TRBV4-3 ASSQDYGQPQH
TRBD2 TRBJ2-3 TRBV4-3 ASSQVRTSGGAGDTQY
NA TRBJ2-3 TRBV7-8 ASSFVAGAADTQY
NA TRBJ1-2 TRBV12-3/TRBV12-4 ASSLAQTYGYT
NA TRBJ1-2 TRBV27 ASSSFTGRDRYGYT
NA TRBJ1-6 TRBV20-1 SARGGLGSSYNSPLH
NA TRBJ1-2 TRBV18 ASSPRAGEDYGYT
NA TRBJ2-1 TRBV15 ATSRDRVGAQF
NA TRBJ2-7 TRBV7-2 ASSFWANTDEQY
NA TRBJ1-2 TRBV12-3/TRBV12-4 ASSLVPAGYGYT
TRBD2 TRBJ2-5 TRBV5-1 ASSLLLAGSQETQY
NA TRBJ1-5 TRBV5-6 ASSLWGSLINQPQH
TRBD1 TRBJ2-6 TRBV10-3 AISEQTGSHSGTNVLT